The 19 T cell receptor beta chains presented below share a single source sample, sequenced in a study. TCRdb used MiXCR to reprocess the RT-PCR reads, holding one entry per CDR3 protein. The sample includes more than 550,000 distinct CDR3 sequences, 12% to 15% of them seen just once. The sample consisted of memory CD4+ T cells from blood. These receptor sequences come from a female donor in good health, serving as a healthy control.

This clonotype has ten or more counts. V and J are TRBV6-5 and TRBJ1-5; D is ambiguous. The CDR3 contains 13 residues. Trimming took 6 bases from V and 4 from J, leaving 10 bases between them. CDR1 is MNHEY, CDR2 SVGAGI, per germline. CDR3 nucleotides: TGTGCCAGCAGGCGGACGTTTAATCAGCCCCAGCATTTT. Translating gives CASRRTFNQPQHF.

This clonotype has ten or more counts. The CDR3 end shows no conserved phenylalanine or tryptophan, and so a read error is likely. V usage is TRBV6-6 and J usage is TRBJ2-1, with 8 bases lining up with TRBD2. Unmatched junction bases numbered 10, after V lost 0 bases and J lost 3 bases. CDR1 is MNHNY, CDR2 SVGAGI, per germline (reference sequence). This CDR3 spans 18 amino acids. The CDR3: CASSYSRGSGTIYNEQFC. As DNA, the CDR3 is TGTGCCAGCAGTTACTCGCGCGGTAGCGGGACCATCTACAATGAGCAGTTCTGC.

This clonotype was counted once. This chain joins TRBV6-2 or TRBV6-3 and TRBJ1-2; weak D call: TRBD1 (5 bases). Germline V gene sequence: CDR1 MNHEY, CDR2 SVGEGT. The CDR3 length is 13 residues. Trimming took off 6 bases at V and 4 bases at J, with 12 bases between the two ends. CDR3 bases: TGTGCCAGCAGGATCGGACAAGTCTATGGCTACACCTTC. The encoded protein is CASRIGQVYGYTF.

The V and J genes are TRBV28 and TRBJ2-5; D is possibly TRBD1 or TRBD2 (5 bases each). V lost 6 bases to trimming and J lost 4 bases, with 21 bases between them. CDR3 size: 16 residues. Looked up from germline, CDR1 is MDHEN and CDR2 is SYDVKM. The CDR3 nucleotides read TGTGCCAGCAGCAAAAACTGGGGGAGTAGGGGAGAGACCCAGTACTTC. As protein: CASSKNWGSRGETQYF. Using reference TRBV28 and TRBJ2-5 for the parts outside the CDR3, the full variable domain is DVKVTQSSRYLVKRTGEKVFLECVQDMDHENMFWYRQDPGLGLRLIYFSYDVKMKEKGDIPEGYSVSREKKERFSLILESASTNQTSMYLCASSKNWGSRGETQYFGPGTRLLVL.

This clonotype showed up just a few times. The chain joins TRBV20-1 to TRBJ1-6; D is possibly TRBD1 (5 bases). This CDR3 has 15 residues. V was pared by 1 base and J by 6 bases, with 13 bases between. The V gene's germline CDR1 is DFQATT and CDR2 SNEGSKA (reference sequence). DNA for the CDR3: TGCAGTGCTAGAGTCCCGGGACGGTCTAATTCACCCCTCCACTTT. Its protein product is CSARVPGRSNSPLHF.

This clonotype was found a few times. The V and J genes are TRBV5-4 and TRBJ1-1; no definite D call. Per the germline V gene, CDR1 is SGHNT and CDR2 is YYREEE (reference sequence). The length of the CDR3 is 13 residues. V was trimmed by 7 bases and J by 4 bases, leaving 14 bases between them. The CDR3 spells CASLGGRSTEAFF. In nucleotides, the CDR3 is TGTGCCAGCCTCGGAGGGAGGTCCACTGAAGCTTTCTTT.

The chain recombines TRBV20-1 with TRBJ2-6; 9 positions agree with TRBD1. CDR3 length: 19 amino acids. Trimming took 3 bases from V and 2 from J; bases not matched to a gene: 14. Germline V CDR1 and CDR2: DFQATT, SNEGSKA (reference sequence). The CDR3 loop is CSASWTGDRVTPGANVLTF. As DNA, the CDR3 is TGCAGTGCTAGCTGGACAGGGGACAGAGTAACCCCTGGGGCCAACGTCCTGACTTTC.

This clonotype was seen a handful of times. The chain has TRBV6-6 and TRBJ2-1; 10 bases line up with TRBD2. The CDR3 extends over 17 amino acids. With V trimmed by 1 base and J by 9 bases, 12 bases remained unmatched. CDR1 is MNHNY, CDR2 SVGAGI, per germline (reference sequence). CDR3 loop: CASSYLTASGSFSEQFF. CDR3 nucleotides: TGTGCCAGCAGTTACTTAACGGCTAGCGGGAGTTTTAGTGAGCAGTTCTTC.

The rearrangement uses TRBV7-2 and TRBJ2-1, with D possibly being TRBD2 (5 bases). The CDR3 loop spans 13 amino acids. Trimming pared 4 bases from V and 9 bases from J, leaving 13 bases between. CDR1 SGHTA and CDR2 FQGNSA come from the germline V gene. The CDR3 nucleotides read TGTGCCAGCAGCTCCCGGGAAGGCAGTGAGCAGTTCTTC. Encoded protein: CASSSREGSEQFF.

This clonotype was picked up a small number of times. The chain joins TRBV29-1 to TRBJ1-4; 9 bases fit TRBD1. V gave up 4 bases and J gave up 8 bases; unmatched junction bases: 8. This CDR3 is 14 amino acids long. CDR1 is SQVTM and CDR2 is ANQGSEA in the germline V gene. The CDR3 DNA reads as TGCAGCGTTGGGACAGGGGATTCAAAGGAAAAACTGTTTTTT. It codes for CSVGTGDSKEKLFF.

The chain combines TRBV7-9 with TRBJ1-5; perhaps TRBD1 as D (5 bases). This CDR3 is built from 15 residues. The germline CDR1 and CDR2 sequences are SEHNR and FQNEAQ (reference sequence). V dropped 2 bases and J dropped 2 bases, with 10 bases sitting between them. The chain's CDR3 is CASSLRGGGNQPQHF. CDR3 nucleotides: TGTGCCAGCAGCTTACGGGGAGGGGGCAATCAGCCCCAGCATTTT.

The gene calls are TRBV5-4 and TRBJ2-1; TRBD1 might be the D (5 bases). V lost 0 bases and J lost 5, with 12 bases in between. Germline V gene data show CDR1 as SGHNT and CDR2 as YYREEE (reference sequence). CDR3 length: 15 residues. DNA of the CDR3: TGTGCCAGCAGCTTGGGACAGAACCGGGACAATGAGCAGTTCTTC. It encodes CASSLGQNRDNEQFF.

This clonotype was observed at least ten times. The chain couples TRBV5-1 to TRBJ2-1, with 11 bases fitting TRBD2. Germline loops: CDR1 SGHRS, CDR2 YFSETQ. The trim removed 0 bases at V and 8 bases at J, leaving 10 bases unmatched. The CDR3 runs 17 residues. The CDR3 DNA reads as TGCGCCAGCAGCTTGGATAGCTCTAGCGGGAGGACCCATGAGCAGTTCTTC. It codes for CASSLDSSSGRTHEQFF.

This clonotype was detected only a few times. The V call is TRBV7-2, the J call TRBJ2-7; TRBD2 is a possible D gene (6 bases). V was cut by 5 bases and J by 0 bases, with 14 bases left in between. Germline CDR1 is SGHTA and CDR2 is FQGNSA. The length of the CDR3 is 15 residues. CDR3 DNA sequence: TGTGCCAGCAGCACGTACGGGGGTGTCTCCTACGAGCAGTACTTC. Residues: CASSTYGGVSYEQYF.

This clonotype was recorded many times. The CDR3, as DNA: TGTGCCAGCAGTCCGACGAAGGACATGTTGAACACTGAAGCTTTCTTT. It specifies CASSPTKDMLNTEAFF. This chain joins TRBV7-3 and TRBJ1-1, with D tentatively TRBD1 (5 bases). The CDR3 loop spans 16 amino acids. V was clipped by 6 bases and J by 0 bases, with 17 bases between them. Germline V gene lookup returns CDR1 SGHTA and CDR2 FQGTGA.

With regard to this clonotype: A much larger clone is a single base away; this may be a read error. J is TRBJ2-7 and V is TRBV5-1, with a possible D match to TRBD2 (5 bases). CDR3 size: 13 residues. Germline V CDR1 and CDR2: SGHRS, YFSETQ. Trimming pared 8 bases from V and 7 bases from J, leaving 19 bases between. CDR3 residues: CARRPDTSREQYF. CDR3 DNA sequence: TGCGCCAGAAGGCCTGATACTAGTCGTGAGCAGTACTTC. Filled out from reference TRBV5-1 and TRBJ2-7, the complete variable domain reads KAGVTQTPRYLIKTRGQQVTLSCSPISGHRSVSWYQQTPGQGLQFLFEYFSETQRNKGNFPGRFSGRQFSNSRSEMNVSTLELGDSALYLCARRPDTSREQYFGPGTRLTVT.

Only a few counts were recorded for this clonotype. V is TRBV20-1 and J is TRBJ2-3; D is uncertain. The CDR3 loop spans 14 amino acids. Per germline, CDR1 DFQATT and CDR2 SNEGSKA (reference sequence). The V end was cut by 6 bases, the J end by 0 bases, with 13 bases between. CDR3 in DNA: TGCAGTGCCCATTTATTTGGGAGCACAGATACGCAGTATTTT. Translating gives CSAHLFGSTDTQYF.

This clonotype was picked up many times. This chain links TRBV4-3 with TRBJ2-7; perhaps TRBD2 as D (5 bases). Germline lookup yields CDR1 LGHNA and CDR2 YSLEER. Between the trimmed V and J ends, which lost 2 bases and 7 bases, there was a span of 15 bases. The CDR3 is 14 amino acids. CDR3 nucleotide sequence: TGCGCCAGCAGCCAATCGCTATTATCGGGGGAGCAGTACTTC. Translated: CASSQSLLSGEQYF.

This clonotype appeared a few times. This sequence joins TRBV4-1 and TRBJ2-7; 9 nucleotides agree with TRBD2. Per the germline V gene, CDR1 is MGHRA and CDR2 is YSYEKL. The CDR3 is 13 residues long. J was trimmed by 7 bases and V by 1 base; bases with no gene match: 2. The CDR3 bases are TGCGCCAGCAGCCAAGCCCTAGCGGGGGAGCAGTACTTC. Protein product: CASSQALAGEQYF.